This is a list of T cell receptor beta chains from one sample in a study of OX40 agonist ivuxolimab in advanced cancers. TCRdb's table, derived via immunoSEQ multiplex PCR, lists solely in-frame clones and lacks some. This sample has about 61,000 clones; around 93% occur once, and the top ten carry around 25%. The input for sequencing was CD4+ or CD8+ T cells sorted from blood, taken in a trial of the OX40 agonist ivuxolimab. The receptors originated from an adult with an advanced solid tumor such as melanoma, head and neck, liver or kidney cancer. The CDR3 runs from the conserved cysteine through the conserved F or W. The D gene is left open where the match is weak. Clone size, where shown, is once, few, many, or a class for clones that have expanded.

TRBJ1-1,TRBV6-5,-,TRBD1,CASSFDRGDAAFF,TGTGCCAGCAGTTTCGACAGGGGCGACGCGGCTTTCTTT
TRBJ1-6,TRBV19,-,TRBD1,CASSSRTGYSPLHF,TGTGCCAGTAGTTCCCGGACAGGGTATTCACCCCTCCACTTT
TRBJ1-1,TRBV30,many,TRBD1,CAWGTENMNTEAFF,TGTGCCTGGGGGACAGAGAACATGAACACTGAAGCTTTCTTT
TRBJ1-5,TRBV12-5,-,TRBD1,CASGLVTGGMQPQHF,TGTGCTAGTGGTTTGGTTACAGGGGGCATGCAGCCCCAGCATTTT
TRBJ2-1,TRBV7-9,-,TRBD2,CASSLAGGPRNEQFF,TGTGCCAGCAGCTTAGCGGGAGGGCCTAGGAATGAGCAGTTCTTC
TRBJ2-7,TRBV9,-,-,CASSVGAGISYEQYF,TGTGCCAGCAGCGTTGGGGCGGGGATCTCCTACGAGCAGTACTTC
TRBJ2-6,TRBV4-3,medium-sized,-,CASSQDPGTGANVLTF,TGCGCCAGCAGCCAAGATCCAGGGACTGGGGCCAACGTCCTGACTTTC
TRBJ1-2,TRBV15,-,TRBD1,CATSRTDRDSYGYTF,TGTGCCACCAGCAGAACGGACCGGGACAGCTATGGCTACACCTTC
TRBJ2-3,TRBV9,-,TRBD2,CASSVALSGRDTDTQYF,TGTGCCAGCAGCGTAGCATTGAGCGGGAGGGACACAGATACGCAGTATTTT
TRBJ1-2,TRBV27,-,-,CASSLSIQSYQNYGYTF,TGTGCCAGCAGTTTATCGATTCAGTCCTACCAAAACTATGGCTACACCTTC
TRBJ2-1,TRBV6-5,-,TRBD2,CASSYPAGGRDEQFF,TGTGCCAGCAGTTACCCAGCGGGGGGCCGGGATGAGCAGTTCTTC
TRBJ1-5,TRBV7-8,-,TRBD1,CASSRLGQGAVQPQHF,TGTGCCAGCAGCCGGCTCGGACAGGGGGCAGTTCAGCCCCAGCATTTT
TRBJ2-5,TRBV5-1,once,TRBD2,CASSLAGVGETQYF,TGCGCCAGCAGCTTAGCGGGAGTAGGGGAGACCCAGTACTTC
TRBJ2-7,TRBV2,-,TRBD1,CASSEAKEPQGISNF,TGTGCCAGCAGTGAAGCCAAAGAACCACAGGGGATTTCGAACTTC
TRBJ1-2,TRBV6-5,-,-,CASSYSSGTGYGYTF,TGTGCCAGCAGTTACTCCTCCGGAACAGGGTATGGCTACACCTTC
TRBJ2-3,TRBV9,-,TRBD2,CASSLGGGRLDTQYF,TGTGCCAGCAGCCTTGGGGGAGGGAGGTTAGATACGCAGTATTTT
TRBJ1-2,TRBV27,-,-,CASSLSRGGPNYGYTF,TGTGCCAGCAGTTTATCTAGAGGGGGGCCGAACTATGGCTACACCTTC
TRBJ2-1,TRBV19,-,-,CASSILPYNEQFF,TGTGCCAGTAGTATACTCCCATACAATGAGCAGTTCTTC